This T cell receptor (beta chain) derives from a study of cytomegalovirus exposure and HLA in healthy donors. Study-level results: TCR association rates varied by HLA locus in a later analysis, with DRB1 highest and HLA-C lowest. Within an earlier analysis, most TCR beta V segments proved productive either about 90% or about 30% of the time. The only immune exposure information that was available was CMV serostatus. The analysis excluded some indistinguishable V segments, including TRBV6-2 and TRBV6-3.

The CDR3 extends over 13 amino acids. Trimming shortened V by 2 bases and J by 3 bases, and 8 bases separated the two germline ends. Per germline, CDR1 SGHDT and CDR2 YYEEEE. The PCR employed 60 Vbeta primers together with 13 Jbeta primers. Data came from immunoSEQ multiplex PCR; TCRdb stores just in-frame clones and leaves some out. The sample spans about 74,000 clones; the ten largest clones claim around 7.5%. Comment on this clone: Its target is not known.

The sequence came from a female donor in good health and CMV-seropositive. The chain uses TRBV5-6 and TRBJ2-5; D is ambiguous. Sample: PBMCs. CDR3 DNA sequence: TGTGCCAGCAGCTTCGGTGGAGAAGAGACCCAGTACTTC. This codes for CASSFGGEETQYF.